This T cell receptor (beta chain) appears in the sequencing data of a study of response to subunit inactivated influenza vaccine. This clonotype was detected once. This CDR3 is built from 13 residues. V was trimmed by 7 bases and J by 1 base, leaving 5 bases between them. The germline CDR1 and CDR2 sequences are MNHNS and SASEGT. TCRdb passed the RT-PCR reads through MiXCR, listing each CDR3 protein once. This repertoire shows 800,000 to 1,000,000 distinct CDR3 sequences, 20% to 25% found once; its top ten account for roughly a tenth. The sequencing used PBMCs from blood, collected around 5 days after vaccination. The chain carries TRBV6-1 and TRBJ2-6; D ambiguous. The clonotype comes from a man aged 45-65 years who received an inactivated influenza vaccine. In DNA form, the CDR3 reads TGTGCCAGCAAGGCATCTGGGGCCAACGTCCTGACTTTC. Residues: CASKASGANVLTF.